The subject of this entry is one TCR beta chain. Its target is unknown. The data stem from a study of cytomegalovirus exposure and HLA in healthy donors. Points from the study as a whole: Cytomegalovirus status was reportedly diagnosed by the classifier with high sensitivity and specificity.

A multiplex PCR was run with 60 Vbeta primers and 13 Jbeta primers. The data were produced by immunoSEQ multiplex PCR, yet TCRdb's version contains in-frame clones alone and is incomplete. The repertoire holds about 150,000 clones, with 60% to 70% as singletons. The V gene end was trimmed by 3 bases and the J gene end by 6 bases; junction bases not matched to a gene: 8. Germline CDR1 SGHTA, CDR2 FQGNSA. The CDR3 contains 14 residues. The sequencing sample was made of PBMCs. The chain uses TRBV7-2 and TRBJ2-7, with 7 bases that match TRBD1. This receptor was taken from a woman aged 55-70 years in good health and CMV-seropositive. Here the CDR3 reads CASSFHSQGSEQYF. The CDR3 nucleotides read TGTGCCAGCAGCTTTCATTCACAGGGGTCCGAGCAGTACTTC.